Each of the 16 T cell receptor beta chains below was sequenced from the same sample in a study of control samples from healthy donors and cancer patients. TCRdb's copy holds only in-frame clones and misses some; the assay was immunoSEQ multiplex PCR. The table records just over 150,000 clones, about 93% of them present only once. Source material: blood. The receptors derive from a man aged 45 to 65 in good health.

CDR3 loop: CASILNGGLGTDTQYF. CDR3 nucleotide sequence: TGCGCCAGCATACTGAACGGGGGACTAGGGACAGATACGCAGTATTTT. The chain is built from TRBV10-2 and TRBJ2-3; 8 bases align to TRBD2. The CDR3 runs 16 residues. CDR1 and CDR2 (germline): WSHSY, SAAADI. The V and J ends lost 7 bases and 3 bases, in that order; junction bases with no gene match: 12.

In DNA, the CDR3 is TGTGCCAGCAGCACGGACAGGGGATCTGAAGCTTTCTTT. Its translation is CASSTDRGSEAFF. V usage is TRBV11-2 and J usage is TRBJ1-1, with 9 bases aligning to TRBD1. The V gene end was trimmed by 5 bases and the J gene end by 6 bases; junction bases not matched to a gene: 4. The CDR3 has 13 amino acids. CDR1 is SGHAT, CDR2 FQNNGV, per germline.

This clone was observed a few times. This rearrangement joins TRBV29-1 to TRBJ1-1, with no clear D. CDR3 size: 12 residues. From germline, CDR1 is SQVTM and CDR2 ANQGSEA. Trimming removed 5 bases at V and 1 base at J, with 8 bases between. This CDR3 reads CSVRHENTEAFF. In DNA form, the CDR3 reads TGCAGCGTTCGACACGAGAACACTGAAGCTTTCTTT.

The gene calls are TRBV5-1 and TRBJ2-7; no clear D gene. Germline assignment: CDR1 SGHRS and CDR2 YFSETQ. CDR3 size: 14 residues. Trimming removed 4 bases at V and 0 bases at J, with 11 bases between. The CDR3 DNA reads as TGCGCCAGCAGCAACCCACAGAGCTCCTACGAGCAGTACTTC. Amino acids: CASSNPQSSYEQYF.

The rearrangement joins TRBV6-2 or TRBV6-3 to TRBJ1-1; D not resolved. Trimming took 0 bases from V and 0 from J, leaving 8 bases between them. This CDR3 spans 15 amino acids. The germline V gene has CDR1 MNHEY and CDR2 SVGEGT. The CDR3 here is CASSYSSRVNTEAFF. The CDR3 nucleotides are TGTGCCAGCAGTTACTCGTCAAGGGTGAACACTGAAGCTTTCTTT.

The genes are TRBV2 and TRBJ1-2; possible D gene TRBD1, 5 bases. Germline loops: CDR1 SNHLY, CDR2 FYNNEI. The length of the CDR3 is 13 residues. With 4 bases removed from V and 4 bases from J, the gap between germline ends came to 10 bases. The CDR3 here is CASSGGSLYGYTF. The CDR3 DNA is TGTGCCAGCAGTGGGGGCAGCCTCTATGGCTACACCTTC.

This clone was seen a few times. V usage is TRBV6-5 and J usage is TRBJ1-6; unclear D gene. This CDR3 has 15 residues. In germline, CDR1 is MNHEY, CDR2 SVGAGI. With 4 bases removed from V and 6 bases from J, the gap between germline ends came to 13 bases. CDR3 sequence reads: CASSSRRAGNSPLHF. Here the CDR3 DNA reads TGTGCCAGCAGTTCGAGACGGGCGGGTAATTCACCCCTCCACTTT.

V usage is TRBV28 and J usage is TRBJ2-7; 7 bases line up with TRBD1. The CDR3 loop spans 16 amino acids. The V gene's germline CDR1 is MDHEN and CDR2 SYDVKM. V dropped 2 bases and J dropped 7; count of bases not matched to a gene: 14. CDR3 in amino acids: CASSLPDRDPTWEQYF. In DNA form, the CDR3 reads TGTGCCAGCAGTTTACCCGACAGGGACCCGACGTGGGAGCAGTACTTC.

The V and J genes are TRBV28 and TRBJ2-3; TRBD1 matches at 9 bases. The trim removed 4 bases at V and 0 bases at J, leaving 5 bases unmatched. The CDR3 has 16 residues. Germline V gives CDR1 MDHEN, CDR2 SYDVKM. The DNA of the CDR3 is TGTGCCAGCAGTTCGACAGGGGGTAGGAGCACAGATACGCAGTATTTT. Protein product: CASSSTGGRSTDTQYF.

The J gene is TRBJ2-5, the V gene TRBV27; no clear D. CDR3 length equals 13 residues. Trimming removed 6 bases at V and 4 bases at J, with 12 bases between. The germline gives CDR1 MNHEY, CDR2 SMNVEV (reference sequence). The CDR3 DNA follows: TGTGCCAGCAGATCGACTGGGCGAGAGACCCAGTACTTC. Amino acids: CASRSTGRETQYF.

J is TRBJ2-3 and V is TRBV6-5, with unresolved D. The CDR3 contains 16 residues. Germline V CDR1 and CDR2: MNHEY, SVGAGI. V shed 2 bases and J shed 0 bases, with 12 bases lying between them. CDR3 protein: CASSYRVGVSTDTQYF. In DNA, the CDR3 is TGTGCCAGCAGTTACCGGGTAGGAGTAAGCACAGATACGCAGTATTTT.

The chain carries TRBV19 and TRBJ2-1; 10 nucleotides match TRBD1. V lost 5 bases and J lost 0; bases outside the gene matches: 4. Germline V gives CDR1 LNHDA, CDR2 SQIVND (reference sequence). CDR3 length equals 16 residues. This CDR3 reads CASSRWTGGSYNEQFF. Written as DNA, the CDR3 is TGTGCCAGTAGTCGATGGACAGGGGGCTCCTACAATGAGCAGTTCTTC.

CDR3 in DNA: TGTGCCAGCAGCTTAGGTAGCGGGACAGGCGGGGCCAACGTCCTGACTTTC. It codes for CASSLGSGTGGANVLTF. V is TRBV13 and J is TRBJ2-6; D is perhaps TRBD1 or TRBD2 (8 bases each). Germline V gives CDR1 PRHDT, CDR2 FYEKMQ (reference sequence). The CDR3 is 17 amino acids. Trimming left V 0 bases short and J 4 bases short, with 13 bases between.

The gene calls are TRBV28 and TRBJ1-4; TRBD1 matches 10 bases. V shed 5 bases, J shed 14 bases, and the junction held 5 bases outside the gene matches. The CDR3 contains 12 residues. Germline V gives CDR1 MDHEN, CDR2 SYDVKM. The CDR3 sequence: CASSVPGQGLFF. The CDR3 DNA reads TGTGCCAGCAGTGTGCCGGGACAGGGGCTGTTTTTT.

This clone was seen just once. The rearrangement links TRBV27 to TRBJ2-1; D is unclear. Germline V lookup: CDR1 MNHEY, CDR2 SMNVEV (reference sequence). With 6 bases removed from V and 9 bases from J, the gap between germline ends came to 21 bases. This CDR3 is 15 amino acids long. CDR3 in amino acids: CASSQLGSGVREQFF. CDR3 sequence (DNA): TGTGCCAGCAGCCAGCTAGGGTCTGGTGTCCGTGAGCAGTTCTTC.

The chain has TRBV5-6 and TRBJ1-1; D unresolved. V lost 4 bases and J 6 bases, leaving 16 bases between the germline ends. The CDR3 is made up of 14 amino acids. Germline V CDR1 and CDR2: SGHDT, YYEEEE. The CDR3 reads CASSGLTERAEAFF. In nucleotides, the CDR3 is TGTGCCAGCAGCGGACTCACAGAAAGGGCTGAAGCTTTCTTT. The full variable domain, its missing parts supplied by reference TRBV5-6 and TRBJ1-1, is DAGVTQSPTHLIKTRGQQVTLRCSPKSGHDTVSWYQQALGQGPQFIFQYYEEEERQRGNFPDRFSGHQFPNYSSELNVNALLLGDSALYLCASSGLTERAEAFFGQGTRLTVV.